This T cell receptor (beta chain) was profiled in a study of identical twins. This clonotype was observed at least ten times. Its target is unknown. An end of the junction differs from the germline gene, which may be a read error. The study, taken as a whole, reports: While abundant cord blood beta clonotypes carried fewer insertions, memory repertoires showed no such pattern. The models systematically underestimated how much out-of-frame TCR alpha was shared in monozygotic twins. Excess sharing by twins proved weaker in beta out-of-frame sequences.

cDNA carried unique molecular identifiers, and a universal primer site was added by template switching. TCRdb redid the calling of the 5' RACE reads with MiXCR, one entry per CDR3 protein. The sample shows 700,000 or so distinct CDR3 sequences, roughly 8% of them seen only once. This sample was shared with a second study, whose subject was yellow fever vaccine responses in identical twins.

The sequenced sample was PBMCs. The source of this sequence is a woman between 18 and 30 years old in good health.

The CDR3, as DNA: TGTGCCAGCAGCTTATTCCAGGACAGGGGGTACACTGAGCAGTTCTTC. Protein product: CASSLFQDRGYTEQFF. The chain links TRBV7-9 to TRBJ2-1, with 10 bases matching TRBD1. Germline V gene data show CDR1 as SEHNR and CDR2 as FQNEAQ (reference sequence). The CDR3 is made up of 16 amino acids.